These T cell receptor beta chains were read from a single sample in a study of cytomegalovirus exposure and HLA in healthy donors. The repertoire was sequenced with immunoSEQ multiplex PCR; TCRdb's copy has only in-frame clones and lacks some. The sample carries about 160,000 clones, 90% to 97% recorded once. Sequences were obtained from PBMCs. The receptors were sampled from a woman aged 18-29 years in good health and CMV-seronegative. CDR3s include the opening cysteine and the closing phenylalanine or tryptophan. A D gene is named only where the DNA matches it firmly. Size tells how often a clone was seen (once, few, many) or the class of an expanded clone, and some rows leave it out.

length: 14; V: TRBV2; D: TRBD1; size: once; J: TRBJ1-1; CDR3: CASRGNGQGAGAFF; DNA: TGTGCCAGCAGGGGTAATGGACAGGGGGCCGGGGCTTTCTTT
length: 13; V: TRBV30; D: .; size: once; J: TRBJ1-5; CDR3: CAWSPGFNQPQHF; DNA: TGTGCCTGGAGTCCGGGGTTCAATCAGCCCCAGCATTTT
length: 14; V: TRBV2; D: TRBD1; size: .; J: TRBJ2-7; CDR3: CASRRTGDIYEQYF; DNA: TGTGCCAGCAGGAGGACAGGGGATATCTACGAGCAGTACTTC
length: 15; V: TRBV5-1; D: TRBD1; size: .; J: TRBJ2-7; CDR3: CASSFGTGGVREQYF; DNA: TGCGCCAGCAGCTTCGGGACAGGGGGAGTGAGGGAGCAGTACTTC
length: 17; V: TRBV2; D: TRBD2; size: .; J: TRBJ2-3; CDR3: CASSVLAGGISTDTQYF; DNA: TGTGCCAGCAGTGTACTAGCGGGGGGGATTAGCACAGATACGCAGTATTTT
length: 16; V: TRBV6-5; D: .; size: .; J: TRBJ2-5; CDR3: CASSYSSGGRRETQYF; DNA: TGTGCCAGCAGTTACTCTTCGGGGGGCCGCCGGGAGACCCAGTACTTC
length: 16; V: TRBV7-8; D: .; size: .; J: TRBJ2-1; CDR3: CASSFGGAYSYNEQFF; DNA: TGTGCCAGCAGCTTTGGAGGGGCCTACTCCTACAATGAGCAGTTCTTC
length: 18; V: TRBV7-2; D: TRBD2; size: .; J: TRBJ2-6; CDR3: CASSLLPQRGAGANVLTF; DNA: TGTGCCAGCAGCTTATTACCCCAGCGGGGGGCCGGGGCCAACGTCCTGACTTTC
length: 14; V: TRBV19; D: TRBD1; size: .; J: TRBJ2-3; CDR3: CASSRQGHTDTQYF; DNA: TGTGCCAGTAGTAGACAGGGACACACAGATACGCAGTATTTT
length: 16; V: TRBV7-9; D: TRBD1; size: .; J: TRBJ2-1; CDR3: CASSSDRGHVRGEQFF; DNA: TGTGCCAGCAGCTCGGACAGGGGGCATGTCAGGGGTGAGCAGTTCTTC
length: 18; V: TRBV7-3; D: TRBD2; size: once; J: TRBJ2-3; CDR3: CASSLIAGGPYSTDTQYF; DNA: TGTGCCAGCAGCTTAATAGCGGGGGGGCCGTATAGCACAGATACGCAGTATTTT
length: 12; V: TRBV7-2; D: .; size: .; J: TRBJ2-7; CDR3: CASSSVPSEQYF; DNA: TGTGCCAGCAGCTCCGTCCCCTCCGAGCAGTACTTC
length: 15; V: TRBV5-1; D: .; size: .; J: TRBJ2-7; CDR3: CASSLERGSSYEQYF; DNA: TGCGCCAGCAGCCTCGAACGGGGGAGCTCCTACGAGCAGTACTTC
length: 15; V: TRBV7-2; D: TRBD1; size: .; J: TRBJ1-2; CDR3: CASSLLRQGGYGYTF; DNA: TGTGCCAGCAGCTTACTCCGACAGGGAGGCTATGGCTACACCTTC
length: 13; V: TRBV7-2; D: .; size: .; J: TRBJ1-5; CDR3: CASSLEGWGPQHF; DNA: TGTGCCAGCAGCTTAGAGGGGTGGGGGCCCCAGCATTTT
length: 13; V: TRBV27; D: TRBD1; size: .; J: TRBJ1-2; CDR3: CASSTGQGTGYTF; DNA: TGTGCCAGCAGTACGGGACAGGGCACCGGCTACACCTTC
length: 13; V: TRBV27; D: .; size: .; J: TRBJ1-5; CDR3: CASSLAGNQPQHF; DNA: TGTGCCAGCAGTTTGGCAGGCAATCAGCCCCAGCATTTT
length: 16; V: TRBV2; D: TRBD1; size: .; J: TRBJ1-1; CDR3: CASSRWTGGTNTEAFF; DNA: TGTGCCAGCAGTAGGTGGACAGGGGGTACGAACACTGAAGCTTTCTTT
length: 17; V: TRBV7-3; D: .; size: .; J: TRBJ1-1; CDR3: CASSQHGGGGLNTEAFF; DNA: TGTGCCAGCAGTCAACACGGGGGGGGCGGACTGAACACTGAAGCTTTCTTT
length: 17; V: TRBV30; D: .; size: .; J: TRBJ1-3; CDR3: CAWSVHTPRYSGNTIYF; DNA: TGTGCCTGGAGTGTCCATACCCCCCGGTATTCTGGAAACACCATATATTTT
length: 13; V: TRBV7-9; D: .; size: .; J: TRBJ2-2; CDR3: CASSLIVAGELFF; DNA: TGTGCCAGCAGCTTGATAGTAGCCGGGGAGCTGTTTTTT
length: 12; V: TRBV5-1; D: .; size: .; J: TRBJ1-2; CDR3: CASSLDRDGYTF; DNA: TGCGCCAGCAGCTTGGACAGGGACGGCTACACCTTC
length: 15; V: TRBV19; D: .; size: once; J: TRBJ2-7; CDR3: CASSIDHRVTGEQYF; DNA: TGTGCCAGTAGTATAGATCACAGGGTCACTGGCGAGCAGTACTTC
length: 14; V: TRBV29-1; D: TRBD2; size: .; J: TRBJ2-7; CDR3: CSVTLAGGFYEQYF; DNA: TGCAGCGTTACTCTAGCGGGGGGTTTCTACGAGCAGTACTTC
length: 16; V: TRBV7-2; D: .; size: .; J: TRBJ2-7; CDR3: CASSLSAGTPQNEQYF; DNA: TGTGCCAGCAGCCTATCTGCCGGGACACCTCAAAACGAGCAGTACTTC
length: 14; V: TRBV5-1; D: .; size: .; J: TRBJ2-5; CDR3: CASSLPTGKETQYF; DNA: TGCGCCAGCAGCTTACCAACAGGGAAAGAGACCCAGTACTTC
length: 16; V: TRBV4-3; D: .; size: .; J: TRBJ2-5; CDR3: CASSHYTGGKQETQYF; DNA: TGCGCCAGCAGCCATTATACCGGGGGTAAACAAGAGACCCAGTACTTC
length: 13; V: TRBV4-3; D: .; size: .; J: TRBJ2-5; CDR3: CASSQVYGETQYF; DNA: TGCGCCAGCAGCCAGGTTTACGGGGAGACCCAGTACTTC
length: 15; V: TRBV28; D: .; size: once; J: TRBJ1-1; CDR3: CASSIRQAPRTEAFF; DNA: TGTGCCAGCAGTATAAGACAGGCCCCGCGGACTGAAGCTTTCTTT
length: 15; V: TRBV5-1; D: TRBD2; size: .; J: TRBJ2-5; CDR3: CASSSLAGGFKTQYF; DNA: TGCGCCAGCAGCTCACTAGCGGGGGGTTTTAAGACCCAGTACTTC
length: 14; V: TRBV28; D: .; size: .; J: TRBJ2-7; CDR3: CASSLGGLSYEQYF; DNA: TGTGCCAGCAGTTTAGGAGGGCTATCCTACGAGCAGTACTTC